Reported below is one T cell receptor beta chain. Its antigen is not known. The data belong to a study of cytomegalovirus exposure and HLA in healthy donors. Trimming at V came to 5 bases and at J to 12 bases, leaving 9 bases not matched to a gene. Germline V gene data show CDR1 as MNHEY and CDR2 as SMNVEV (reference sequence). The CDR3 runs 13 residues. The donors, nominally healthy at sampling, likely had unrecorded immune exposures. The PCR had 60 Vbeta and 13 Jbeta primers. Assay used: immunoSEQ multiplex PCR; TCRdb lists only in-frame clones, some missing. This sample yields tens of thousands of clones, of which about 70% are seen a single time; under 10% belongs to the top ten. Study-wide results and caveats: Sequences of the TCR beta chain were said to predict the HLA-A and HLA-B alleles of most subjects accurately. Sequence variants that were highly shared formed a cluster that was likely a sequencing artifact. Reported results showed that the classifier diagnosed cytomegalovirus status with high specificity and sensitivity.

Specimen: PBMCs. The gene calls are TRBV27 and TRBJ2-1; TRBD2 aligns across 8 bases. This clonotype was sampled from a man in his 60s in good health and CMV-seronegative. CDR3 region: CASSPTLAGRQFF. The CDR3 bases are TGTGCCAGCAGTCCTACCTTAGCGGGAAGGCAGTTCTTC.